This TCR beta chain comes out of a study of T-cell memory formation after mild COVID-19. Points from the study as a whole: Researchers report contracting CD4+ clones mostly in CM and EM, with CD8+ clones in EMRA. Memory from before infection featured some responding clones, which suggests cross-reactive memory joined.

V was clipped by 3 bases and J by 5 bases; unmatched bases: 4. This CDR3 is 16 amino acids long. Per germline, CDR1 LGHNA and CDR2 YSLEER. TCRdb used MiXCR to reprocess the 5' RACE reads, holding one entry per CDR3 protein. The repertoire holds 400,000 or so distinct CDR3 sequences, with 20% as singletons. Worth noting for this clonotype: Its antigen is currently unknown.

V and J are TRBV4-3 and TRBJ2-1, with 13 bases that match TRBD2. The sample was PBMCs or a T cell subset sorted from them (not recorded which). This receptor was taken from an adult woman who had mild COVID-19 (a few samples of this study predate the infection). Cell type and time point are not known. CDR3 residues: CASSQGLAGLNNEQFF. In DNA form, the CDR3 reads TGCGCCAGCAGCCAGGGACTAGCGGGGCTTAACAATGAGCAGTTCTTC.